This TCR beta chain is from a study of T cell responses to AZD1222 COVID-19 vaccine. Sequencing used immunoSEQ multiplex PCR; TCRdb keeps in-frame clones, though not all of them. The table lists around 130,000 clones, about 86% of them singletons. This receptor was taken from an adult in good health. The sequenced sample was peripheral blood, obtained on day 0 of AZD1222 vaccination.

The CDR3 region is CASIRRGSGPLGGANVLTF. The CDR3 DNA is TGCGCCAGCATACGGCGGGGCTCAGGACCTCTGGGTGGGGCCAACGTCCTGACTTTC. This sequence joins TRBV23-1 and TRBJ2-6, with D possibly being TRBD2 (6 bases). TRBV23-1 falls under the ORF class, with uncertain function. The CDR3 has 19 amino acids. V was trimmed by 7 bases and J by 3 bases, leaving 25 bases between them.